This TCR beta chain derives from a study of blood T cell repertoires in COVID-19. As for the study in general: Some COVID-19 samples were acute and others convalescent; all came from the United States, Italy and Spain. PBMCs, B-cell-depleted T cells, or T cells were the source of the cDNA or gDNA that made up the material.

In the study's own analysis: Amplification of reference gene primers provided the estimated nucleated cell counts. TCRdb's copy holds only in-frame clones and misses some; the assay was immunoSEQ multiplex PCR. D and trimming were read from the DNA, whereas the V and J calls and clone size are those reported in that table. The sample has about 73,000 clones, over 80% seen once. V was clipped by 6 bases and J by 6 bases, with 9 bases between them. Germline V lookup: CDR1 MNHEY, CDR2 SVGEGT. This CDR3 has 12 residues. The chain couples TRBV6-2 or TRBV6-3 to TRBJ1-5; no clear D gene. Specimen: peripheral blood. This clonotype was sampled from an elderly man with active or convalescent COVID-19. CDR3 sequence reads: CASSPVLQPQHF. Here the CDR3 DNA reads TGTGCCAGCAGCCCCGTACTTCAGCCCCAGCATTTT.